This passage covers 24 T cell receptor beta chains from one sample sequenced in a study of low-dose radiotherapy and immunotherapy resistance in tumors. Time point in this sample: before trial treatment. Alpha- and beta-chain coverage of first-strand cDNA came from TRAV- and TRBV-specific primers. The authors ran 20 PCR cycles to amplify TCRs with a constant-region primer and V-primer adapter. One entry per CDR3 protein results from TCRdb running MiXCR on the reads. This table has 85,000 to 95,000 distinct CDR3 sequences, roughly a tenth appearing once. Specimen: PBMCs, collected before treatment. The receptors were gathered from a male donor with prostate cancer.

This clonotype was detected many times. The chain has TRBV4-3 and TRBJ2-3; the D gene is possibly TRBD2 (6 bases). The CDR3 contains 15 residues. Germline V gene sequence: CDR1 LGHNA, CDR2 YSLEER. Trimming removed 0 bases from V and 5 bases from J, with 12 bases in between. The CDR3 loop is CASSQDVRDGDTQYF. In DNA, the CDR3 is TGCGCCAGCAGCCAAGATGTGCGGGACGGAGATACGCAGTATTTT.

This clonotype was counted ten times or more. V is TRBV6-2 or TRBV6-3 and J is TRBJ2-1; D gene unclear. The V end was cut by 10 bases, the J end by 3 bases, with 10 bases between. This CDR3 contains 12 residues. The germline V gene has CDR1 MNHEY and CDR2 SVGEGT. The CDR3 region has the DNA TGTGCCACTACCTCTTTCTACAATGAGCAGTTCTTC. Translating it yields CATTSFYNEQFF.

At least ten counts were recorded for this clonotype. The V call is TRBV28, the J call TRBJ2-7; the match to TRBD2 covers 11 bases. Germline V lookup: CDR1 MDHEN, CDR2 SYDVKM. The CDR3 contains 18 residues. V gave up 5 bases and J gave up 0 bases; unmatched junction bases: 12. DNA for the CDR3: TGTGCCAGCAGTCTCAGATTGAGGACTAGCGGGCCCTCCTACGAGCAGTACTTC. This sequence encodes CASSLRLRTSGPSYEQYF.

This clonotype was detected many times. J is TRBJ2-7 and V is TRBV6-2 or TRBV6-3, with D possibly matching TRBD2 (6 bases). The germline V gene encodes CDR1 MNHEY and CDR2 SVGEGT. Trimming took 5 bases from V and 7 from J, leaving 24 bases between them. The CDR3 totals 16 residues. The CDR3 coding sequence is TGTGCCAGCAGTACCTTATCCGGGACTCCCCGGCCGGAGCAGTACTTC. This encodes CASSTLSGTPRPEQYF.

About this clonotype: With a much larger clone just one base away, this may be a read error. The V call is TRBV4-1, the J call TRBJ2-1; no firm D call. Germline V gene sequence: CDR1 MGHRA, CDR2 YSYEKL. This CDR3 has 14 residues. CDR3 loop: CASSQVPFSNEEFF. The DNA of the CDR3 is TGCGCCAGCAGCCAAGTTCCGTTTTCCAATGAGGAGTTCTTC.

Comment on this clonotype: A far larger clone differs by one base, so this is likely a read error. The V gene is TRBV2, the J gene TRBJ2-7; 13 bases fit TRBD2. With V trimmed by 4 bases and J by 7 bases, 7 bases remained unmatched. The CDR3 contains 15 residues. The V gene's germline CDR1 is SNHLY and CDR2 FYNNEI. The CDR3 spells CASSGTSGSADEQYF. CDR3 coding DNA: TGTGCCAGCAGTGGGACTAGCGGGAGTGCGGATGAGCAGTACTTC.

This clonotype was counted many times. The chain carries TRBV7-9 and TRBJ2-5; D gene ambiguous. Trimming took off 4 bases at V and 5 bases at J, with 8 bases between the two ends. The CDR3 sequence is 12 residues long. Germline V gene lookup returns CDR1 SEHNR and CDR2 FQNEAQ (reference sequence). CDR3 nucleotides: TGTGCCAGCAGCTCAGTCCGCGAGACCCAGTACTTC. Protein: CASSSVRETQYF.

The table lists this clonotype with many counts. The V call is TRBV14, the J call TRBJ2-2; the D gene is possibly TRBD1 (6 bases). This CDR3 has 19 amino acids. Looked up from germline, CDR1 is SGHDN and CDR2 is FVKESK. V lost 0 bases to trimming and J lost 4 bases, with 21 bases between them. The CDR3, as DNA: TGTGCCAGCAGCCAAGATTTTGATCCCGCAGGGGCGGTCACCGGGGAGCTGTTTTTT. Protein: CASSQDFDPAGAVTGELFF.

Only a few counts were recorded for this clonotype. The chain employs TRBV28 and TRBJ2-5; D gene ambiguous. V dropped 8 bases and J dropped 11 bases, with 24 bases sitting between them. The CDR3 loop spans 14 amino acids. CDR1 MDHEN and CDR2 SYDVKM come from the germline V gene. As DNA, the CDR3 is TGTGCCAGCCGCAAGGTCCAAGGTTACAATGAGCAGTACTTC. Translated: CASRKVQGYNEQYF.

This clonotype has a count of ten or more. The chain is built from TRBV7-2 and TRBJ2-4, with a tentative D call TRBD1 (5 bases). V was shortened by 1 base and J by 0 bases, with 16 bases between the two germline ends. Per the germline V gene, CDR1 is SGHTA and CDR2 is FQGNSA. The CDR3 extends over 18 amino acids. The CDR3 DNA follows: TGTGCCAGCAGCTTAGAAGTATCAGGGAACCTAGCCAAAAACATTCAGTACTTC. This translates into CASSLEVSGNLAKNIQYF.

This clonotype was observed at least ten times. V gene TRBV6-5 combines with J gene TRBJ1-1; TRBD1 matches at 10 bases. This CDR3 region has 16 residues. The junction had 7 bases not matched to a gene; V was cut back by 6 bases and J by 0 bases. Germline assignment: CDR1 MNHEY and CDR2 SVGAGI. CDR3 bases: TGTGCCAGCAGGCCGGGACAGGGGCTTATGAACACTGAAGCTTTCTTT. This gives the protein CASRPGQGLMNTEAFF.

The rearrangement uses TRBV7-2 and TRBJ1-2; D gene uncertain. CDR1 and CDR2 from the germline V gene are SGHTA and FQGNSA. This CDR3 region has 12 residues. V lost 4 bases, J lost 8 bases, and 11 bases lay in between. CDR3: CASSSVGAGYTF. Written as DNA, the CDR3 is TGTGCCAGCAGCTCGGTAGGCGCGGGCTACACCTTC.

This clonotype was detected many times. The CDR3 sequence: CASSQVDRRNEKLFF. The DNA for the CDR3 is TGCGCCAGCAGCCAAGTTGACAGGCGGAATGAAAAACTGTTTTTT. The V gene is TRBV4-3, the J gene TRBJ1-4; the D gene is possibly TRBD1 (6 bases). CDR1 and CDR2 (germline): LGHNA, YSLEER. The germline V and J ends were trimmed by 1 base and 5 bases, with 11 bases remaining between them. The CDR3 totals 15 residues.

This clonotype was observed at least ten times. This chain joins TRBV10-2 and TRBJ2-7, with 8 bases lining up with TRBD2. Germline CDR1 reads WSHSY; CDR2 reads SAAADI. This CDR3 has 14 amino acids. The V gene end was trimmed by 6 bases and the J gene end by 6 bases; junction bases not matched to a gene: 10. The CDR3 coding sequence is TGCGCCAGCAGCCCGGGACTAGTTCTATCCGAGCAGTACTTC. It encodes CASSPGLVLSEQYF.

This clonotype has at least ten counts. This CDR3 is CASSLELGYEQYF. DNA for the CDR3: TGTGCCAGCAGTTTAGAGCTCGGCTACGAGCAGTACTTC. This rearrangement joins TRBV12-3 or TRBV12-4 to TRBJ2-7; no definite D call. The length of the CDR3 is 13 residues. Between the trimmed V and J ends, which lost 1 base and 3 bases, there was a span of 7 bases.

The sample holds many counts of this clonotype. V and J are TRBV19 and TRBJ2-1; 7 bases line up with TRBD2. The CDR3 is made up of 17 amino acids. From germline, CDR1 is LNHDA and CDR2 SQIVND (reference sequence). Trimming at V came to 6 bases and at J to 0 bases, leaving 11 bases not matched to a gene. This CDR3 is CASSELASRSSYNEQFF. The DNA of the CDR3 is TGTGCCAGTAGCGAACTAGCGTCCAGGAGCTCCTACAATGAGCAGTTCTTC.

This clonotype has a handful of counts. The rearrangement uses TRBV7-8 and TRBJ2-1; D is unresolved. Trimming left V 5 bases short and J 3 bases short, with 17 bases between. The CDR3 has 16 amino acids. Germline-derived CDR1 and CDR2 are SGHVS and FQNEAQ. The CDR3 region is CASSLLSYNGYNEQFF. CDR3 nucleotides: TGTGCCAGCAGCCTTCTCTCTTACAATGGCTACAATGAGCAGTTCTTC.

In this sample, this clonotype turned up many times. The J gene is TRBJ2-3, the V gene TRBV7-7, with TRBD2 identical over 15 bases. CDR1 is SSHAT, CDR2 FNYEAQ, per germline (reference sequence). Trimming cost V 5 bases and J 4 bases; bases outside gene matches: 10. This CDR3 spans 18 amino acids. CDR3 region: CASSPYWTSGRAADTQYF. The CDR3 region has the DNA TGTGCCAGCAGCCCGTACTGGACTAGCGGGAGGGCCGCAGATACGCAGTATTTT.

This clonotype was seen at least ten times. The gene calls are TRBV7-2 and TRBJ2-7, with D tentatively TRBD1 (5 bases). The CDR3 sequence is 15 residues long. CDR1 and CDR2 from the germline V gene are SGHTA and FQGNSA. The ends were cut back, 0 bases at V and 7 bases at J, with 16 bases in the middle. Written as DNA, the CDR3 is TGTGCCAGCAGCTTAGCTTCAGGGAAGGTCTGGGAGCAGTACTTC. It encodes CASSLASGKVWEQYF. The whole variable domain, remainder taken from reference TRBV7-2 and TRBJ2-7, is GAGVSQSPSNKVTEKGKDVELRCDPISGHTALYWYRQSLGQGLEFLIYFQGNSAPDKSGLPSDRFSAERTGGSVSTLTIQRTQQEDSAVYLCASSLASGKVWEQYFGPGTRLTVT.

This clonotype was counted between two and nine times. This rearrangement joins TRBV9 to TRBJ2-1; either TRBD1 or TRBD2 may fit D (6 bases each). CDR1 SGDLS and CDR2 YYNGEE come from the germline V gene. The V gene lost 0 bases and the J gene lost 1 base, with 11 bases spanning the gap. The CDR3 totals 16 residues. CDR3 protein: CASSVGGGGSYNEQFF. DNA of the CDR3: TGTGCCAGCAGCGTAGGAGGAGGGGGTTCCTACAATGAGCAGTTCTTC.

This clonotype was detected only a few times. The chain is built from TRBV7-2 and TRBJ2-3, with D possibly matching TRBD1 (6 bases). Looked up from germline, CDR1 is SGHTA and CDR2 is FQGNSA. V gave up 4 bases and J gave up 8 bases, with 16 bases separating them. The CDR3 runs 14 residues. CDR3 loop: CASSSSHRAATQYF. The CDR3 DNA sequence: TGTGCCAGCAGCTCCTCACACAGGGCAGCTACGCAGTATTTT.

The chain is built from TRBV5-1 and TRBJ2-5, with a weak D call TRBD2 (5 bases). Germline CDR1 reads SGHRS; CDR2 reads YFSETQ. V lost 0 bases to trimming and J lost 1 base, with 7 bases between them. CDR3 length: 14 amino acids. Here the CDR3 DNA reads TGCGCCAGCAGCTTGGCCGGGGTCCAAGAGACCCAGTACTTC. Protein product: CASSLAGVQETQYF.

In this sample, this clonotype turned up many times. Its ends do not fully match the called genes, so a read error is possible. The J gene is TRBJ2-7, the V gene TRBV6-2 or TRBV6-3, with D unclear. This CDR3 has 10 amino acids. CDR1 and CDR2 from the germline V gene are MNHEY and SVGEGT. CDR3 DNA: TGTGCCAGCAGTGAATTTTCTCTCGTTTTC. As protein: CASSEFSLVF.

This clonotype was recorded many times. This CDR3 is CATSPLGTPDKQETQYF. CDR3 DNA: TGTGCCACCAGTCCTTTGGGCACTCCTGACAAACAAGAGACCCAGTACTTC. The gene calls are TRBV24-1 and TRBJ2-5, with D unresolved. The CDR3 extends over 17 amino acids. Germline-derived CDR1 and CDR2 are KGHDR and SFDVKD. Deletions cut 6 bases from V and 2 bases from J, with 21 bases between.